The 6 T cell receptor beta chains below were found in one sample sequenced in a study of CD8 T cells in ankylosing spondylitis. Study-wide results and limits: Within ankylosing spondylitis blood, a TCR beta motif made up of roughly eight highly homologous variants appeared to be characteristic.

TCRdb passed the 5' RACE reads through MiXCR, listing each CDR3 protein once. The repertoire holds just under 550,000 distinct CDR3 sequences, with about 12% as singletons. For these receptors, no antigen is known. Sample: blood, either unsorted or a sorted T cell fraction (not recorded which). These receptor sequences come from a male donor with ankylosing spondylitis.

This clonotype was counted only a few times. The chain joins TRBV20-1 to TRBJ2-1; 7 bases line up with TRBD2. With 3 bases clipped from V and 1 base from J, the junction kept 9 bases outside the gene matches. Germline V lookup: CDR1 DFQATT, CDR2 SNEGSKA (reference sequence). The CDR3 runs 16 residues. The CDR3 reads CSASPHGSGSYNEQFF. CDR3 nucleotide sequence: TGCAGTGCTAGCCCTCATGGTAGCGGGTCCTACAATGAGCAGTTCTTC.

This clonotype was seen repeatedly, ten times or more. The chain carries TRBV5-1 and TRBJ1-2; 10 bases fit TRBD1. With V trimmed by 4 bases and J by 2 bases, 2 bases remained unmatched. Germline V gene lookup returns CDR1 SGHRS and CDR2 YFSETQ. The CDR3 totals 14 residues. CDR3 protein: CASSPGQGNYGYTF. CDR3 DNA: TGCGCCAGCAGCCCGGGACAGGGGAACTATGGCTACACCTTC.

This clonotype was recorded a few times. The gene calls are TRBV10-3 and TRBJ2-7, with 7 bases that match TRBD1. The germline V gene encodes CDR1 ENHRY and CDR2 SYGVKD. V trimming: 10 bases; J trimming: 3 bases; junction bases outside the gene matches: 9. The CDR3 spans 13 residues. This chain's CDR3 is CATRQGTDYEQYF. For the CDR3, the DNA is TGTGCCACCAGACAGGGTACTGACTACGAGCAGTACTTC.

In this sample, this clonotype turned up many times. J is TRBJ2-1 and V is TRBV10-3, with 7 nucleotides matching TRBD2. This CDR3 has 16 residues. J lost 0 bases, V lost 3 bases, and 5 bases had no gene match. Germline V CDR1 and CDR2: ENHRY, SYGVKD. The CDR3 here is CAISDLAVSSYNEQFF. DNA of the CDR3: TGTGCCATCAGTGATCTAGCGGTTAGCTCCTACAATGAGCAGTTCTTC.

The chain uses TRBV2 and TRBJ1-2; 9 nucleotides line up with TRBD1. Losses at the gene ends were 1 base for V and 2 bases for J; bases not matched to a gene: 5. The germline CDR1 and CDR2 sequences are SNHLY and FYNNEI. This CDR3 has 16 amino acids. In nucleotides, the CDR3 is TGTGCCAGCAGTGAAGGAAGGACAGGGGTAAACTATGGCTACACCTTC. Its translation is CASSEGRTGVNYGYTF.

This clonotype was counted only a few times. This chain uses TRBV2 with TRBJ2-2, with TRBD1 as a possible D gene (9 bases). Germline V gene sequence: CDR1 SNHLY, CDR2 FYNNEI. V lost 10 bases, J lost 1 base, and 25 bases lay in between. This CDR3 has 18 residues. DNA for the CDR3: TGTGCCACAGGACAGGGGACTCTTAGCGGGAAGAACACCGGGGAGCTGTTTTTT. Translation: CATGQGTLSGKNTGELFF.